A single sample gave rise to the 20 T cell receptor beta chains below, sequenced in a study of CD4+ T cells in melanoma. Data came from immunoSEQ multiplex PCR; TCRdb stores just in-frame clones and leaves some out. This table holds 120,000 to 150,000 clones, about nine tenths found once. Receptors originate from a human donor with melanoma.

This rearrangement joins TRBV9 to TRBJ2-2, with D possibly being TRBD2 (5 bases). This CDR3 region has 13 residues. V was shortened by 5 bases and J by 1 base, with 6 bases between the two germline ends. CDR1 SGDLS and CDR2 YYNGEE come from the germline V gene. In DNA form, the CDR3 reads TGTGCCAGCAGTCGGGGGAACACCGGGGAGCTGTTTTTT. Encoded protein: CASSRGNTGELFF.

The CDR3 here is CASSRGSLPDTQYF. In DNA form, the CDR3 reads TGCGCCAGCAGCCGCGGATCACTCCCAGATACGCAGTATTTT. This sequence joins TRBV5-1 and TRBJ2-3; D not resolved. The germline V gene encodes CDR1 SGHRS and CDR2 YFSETQ. V gave up 4 bases and J gave up 4 bases, with 13 bases separating them. The CDR3 has 14 residues. The full variable domain, completed using reference TRBV5-1 and TRBJ2-3, is KAGVTQTPRYLIKTRGQQVTLSCSPISGHRSVSWYQQTPGQGLQFLFEYFSETQRNKGNFPGRFSGRQFSNSRSEMNVSTLELGDSALYLCASSRGSLPDTQYFGPGTRLTVL.

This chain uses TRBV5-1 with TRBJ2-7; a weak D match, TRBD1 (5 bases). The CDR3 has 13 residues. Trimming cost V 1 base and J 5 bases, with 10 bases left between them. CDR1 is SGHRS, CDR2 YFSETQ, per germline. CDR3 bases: TGCGCCAGCAGCTTGACCCAGGGTCACGAGCAGTACTTC. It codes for CASSLTQGHEQYF.

The DNA of the CDR3 is TGTGCCAGCAAACTTCGAATCACAGATACGCAGTATTTT. This gives the protein CASKLRITDTQYF. The V call is TRBV6-5, the J call TRBJ2-3, with D hard to call. The CDR3 runs 13 residues. The V end was cut by 7 bases, the J end by 2 bases, with 10 bases between. Germline CDR1 reads MNHEY; CDR2 reads SVGAGI.

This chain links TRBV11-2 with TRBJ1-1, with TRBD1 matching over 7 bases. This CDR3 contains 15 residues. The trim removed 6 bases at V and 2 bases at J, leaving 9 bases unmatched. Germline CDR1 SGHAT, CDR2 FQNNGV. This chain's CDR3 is CASSQLGQRNTEAFF. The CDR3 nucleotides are TGTGCCAGCAGTCAGTTGGGACAGAGAAACACTGAAGCTTTCTTT. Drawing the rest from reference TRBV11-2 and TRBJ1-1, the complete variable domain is EAGVAQSPRYKIIEKRQSVAFWCNPISGHATLYWYQQILGQGPKLLIQFQNNGVVDDSQLPKDRFSAERLKGVDSTLKIQPAKLEDSAVYLCASSQLGQRNTEAFFGQGTRLTVV.

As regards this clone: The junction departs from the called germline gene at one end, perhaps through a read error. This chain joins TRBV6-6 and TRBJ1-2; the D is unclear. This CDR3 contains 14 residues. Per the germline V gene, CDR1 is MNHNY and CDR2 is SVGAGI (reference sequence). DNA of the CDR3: TGTGCCAGCCGTTATGACCGGGGTAACTATGGCTACACCTTC. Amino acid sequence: CASRYDRGNYGYTF.

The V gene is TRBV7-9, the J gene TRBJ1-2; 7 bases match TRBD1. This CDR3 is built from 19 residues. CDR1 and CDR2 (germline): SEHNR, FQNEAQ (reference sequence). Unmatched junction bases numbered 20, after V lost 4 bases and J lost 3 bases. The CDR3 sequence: CASSSPLPRQGSAYYGYTF. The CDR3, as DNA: TGTGCCAGCAGCTCCCCCCTCCCCCGACAGGGTAGCGCTTACTATGGCTACACCTTC.

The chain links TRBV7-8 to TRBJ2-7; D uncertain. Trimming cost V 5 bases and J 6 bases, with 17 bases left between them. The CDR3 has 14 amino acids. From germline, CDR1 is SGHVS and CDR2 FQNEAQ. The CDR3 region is CASSIGYPLGEQYF. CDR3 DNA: TGTGCCAGCAGCATAGGCTATCCCCTCGGCGAGCAGTACTTC. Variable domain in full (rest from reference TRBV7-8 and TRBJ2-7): GAGVSQSPRYKVAKRGQDVALRCDPISGHVSLFWYQQALGQGPEFLTYFQNEAQLDKSGLPSDRFFAERPEGSVSTLKIQRTQQEDSAVYLCASSIGYPLGEQYFGPGTRLTVT.

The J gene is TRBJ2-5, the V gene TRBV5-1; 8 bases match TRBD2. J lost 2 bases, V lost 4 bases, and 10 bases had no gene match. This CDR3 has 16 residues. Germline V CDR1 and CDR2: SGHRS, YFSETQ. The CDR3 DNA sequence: TGCGCCAGCAGCCGTCGCCCGGGGGGGCAGCAAGAGACCCAGTACTTC. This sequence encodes CASSRRPGGQQETQYF.

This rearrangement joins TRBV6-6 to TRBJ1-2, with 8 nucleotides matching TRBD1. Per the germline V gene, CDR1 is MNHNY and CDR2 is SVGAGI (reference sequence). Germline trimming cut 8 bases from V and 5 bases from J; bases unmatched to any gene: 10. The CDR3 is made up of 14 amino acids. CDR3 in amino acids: CASGSRGQPYGYTF. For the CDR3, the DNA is TGTGCCAGCGGGAGCAGGGGGCAACCATATGGCTACACCTTC.

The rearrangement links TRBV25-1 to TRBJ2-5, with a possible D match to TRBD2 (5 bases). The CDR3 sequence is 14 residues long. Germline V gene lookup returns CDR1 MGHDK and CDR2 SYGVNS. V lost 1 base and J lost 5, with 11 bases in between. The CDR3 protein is CASSELRAGETQYF. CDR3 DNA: TGTGCCAGCAGTGAATTGAGGGCTGGGGAGACCCAGTACTTC.

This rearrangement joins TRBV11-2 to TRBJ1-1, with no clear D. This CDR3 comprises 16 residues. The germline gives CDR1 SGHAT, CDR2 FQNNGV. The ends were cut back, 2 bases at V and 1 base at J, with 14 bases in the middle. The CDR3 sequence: CASSLTPFEPNTEAFF. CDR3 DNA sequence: TGTGCCAGCAGCTTAACCCCGTTCGAACCGAACACTGAAGCTTTCTTT.

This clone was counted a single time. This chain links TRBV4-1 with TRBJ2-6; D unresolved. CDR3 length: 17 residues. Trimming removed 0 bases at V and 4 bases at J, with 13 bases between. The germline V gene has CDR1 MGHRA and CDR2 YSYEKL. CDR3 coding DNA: TGCGCCAGCAGCCAAGATTATTGGGGTCCCGGGGCCAACGTCCTGACTTTC. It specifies CASSQDYWGPGANVLTF.

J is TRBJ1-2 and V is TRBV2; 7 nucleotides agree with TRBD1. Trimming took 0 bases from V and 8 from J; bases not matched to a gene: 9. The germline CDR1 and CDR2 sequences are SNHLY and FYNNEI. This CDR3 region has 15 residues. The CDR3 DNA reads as TGTGCCAGCAGTGAAGCGACTACAGGGGCCAGGGGCTACACCTTC. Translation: CASSEATTGARGYTF.

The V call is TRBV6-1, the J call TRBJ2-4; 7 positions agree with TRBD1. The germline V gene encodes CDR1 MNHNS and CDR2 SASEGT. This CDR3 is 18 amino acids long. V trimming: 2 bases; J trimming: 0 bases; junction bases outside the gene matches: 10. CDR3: CASSEIRVTGLAKNIQYF. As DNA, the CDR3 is TGTGCCAGCAGTGAAATTAGAGTGACAGGGTTAGCCAAAAACATTCAGTACTTC.

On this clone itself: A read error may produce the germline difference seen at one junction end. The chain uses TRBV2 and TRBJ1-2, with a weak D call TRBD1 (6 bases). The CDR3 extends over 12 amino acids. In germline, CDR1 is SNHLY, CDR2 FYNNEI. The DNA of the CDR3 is TGTGCCGGCAGGGAGGACAGCTATGGCTACACCTTC. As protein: CAGREDSYGYTF.

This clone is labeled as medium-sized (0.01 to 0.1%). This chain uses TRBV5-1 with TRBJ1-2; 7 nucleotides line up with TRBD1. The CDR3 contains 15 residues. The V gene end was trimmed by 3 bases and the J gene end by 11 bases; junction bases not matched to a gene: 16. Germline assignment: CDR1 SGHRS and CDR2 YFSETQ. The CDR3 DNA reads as TGCGCCAGCAGCTCACAGGGGACGGACTCCCGAGGGTACACCTTC. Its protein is CASSSQGTDSRGYTF.

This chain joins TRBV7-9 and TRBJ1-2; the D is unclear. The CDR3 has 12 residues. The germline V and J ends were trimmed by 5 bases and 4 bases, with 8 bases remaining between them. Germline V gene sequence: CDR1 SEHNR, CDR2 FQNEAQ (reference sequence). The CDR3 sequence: CASSLVSYGYTF. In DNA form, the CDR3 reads TGTGCCAGCAGCCTCGTAAGCTATGGCTACACCTTC.

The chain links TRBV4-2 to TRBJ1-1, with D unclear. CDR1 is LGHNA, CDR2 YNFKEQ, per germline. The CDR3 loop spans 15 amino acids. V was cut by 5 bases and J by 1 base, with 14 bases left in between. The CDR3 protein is CASSSATRGNTEAFF. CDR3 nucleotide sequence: TGTGCCAGCAGCTCGGCCACACGAGGGAACACTGAAGCTTTCTTT.

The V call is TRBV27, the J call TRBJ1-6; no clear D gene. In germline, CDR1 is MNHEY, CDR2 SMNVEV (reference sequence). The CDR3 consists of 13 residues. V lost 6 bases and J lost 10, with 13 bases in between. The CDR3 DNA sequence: TGTGCCAGCAGCAGAGGGTCGGACTCACCCCTCCACTTT. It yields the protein CASSRGSDSPLHF.